Included here is one T cell receptor beta chain sequence, with context. Its antigen is not known. These data belong to a study of OX40 agonist ivuxolimab in advanced cancers. Between the trimmed V and J ends, which lost 0 bases and 2 bases, there was a span of 8 bases. The CDR3 consists of 14 residues. Germline V CDR1 and CDR2: KGHSH, LQKENI. Only in-frame clones appear in the TCRdb table, and some are missing; sequencing was by immunoSEQ multiplex PCR. The table records approximately 60,000 clones, 92% of them present only once. Study findings and constraints: CD8+ T cells showed, on average, more clonal expansion than CD4+ cells.

The sequencing here drew on CD4+ or CD8+ T cells sorted from blood, taken in a trial of the OX40 agonist ivuxolimab. This clonotype was obtained from an adult with an advanced solid tumor such as melanoma, head and neck, liver or kidney cancer. The chain couples TRBV18 to TRBJ2-7, with a possible D match to TRBD1 (6 bases). The CDR3 is CASSPPGHPYEQYF. Here the CDR3 DNA reads TGTGCCAGCTCACCACCGGGACATCCCTACGAGCAGTACTTC.